This section outlines one TCR beta chain sequence together with its context. Source study methods: Reference gene primer amplification gave estimated nucleated cell counts. Profiling relied on immunoSEQ multiplex PCR, and the TCRdb table lists in-frame clones only, not all of them. V and J calls and clone size are those listed in that table; D and trimming were worked out from the DNA. The sample has 350,000 to 450,000 clones, roughly nine tenths seen once. The sample originates from a study of blood T cell repertoires in COVID-19. Study at large: Donors in the United States, Italy and Spain gave samples during acute or convalescent COVID-19. PBMCs, B-cell-depleted T cells, or T cells were the source of the cDNA or gDNA that made up the material.

Cohort allocation depended upon clinical history that participants reported. Germline V gives CDR1 MNHEY, CDR2 SVGAGI. This CDR3 has 15 amino acids. Trimming left V 6 bases short and J 2 bases short, with 13 bases between. Sequencing was carried out using PBMCs or T cells enriched from blood (not recorded which). This sequence was found in a man under 40 who had recovered from COVID-19. This chain uses TRBV6-5 with TRBJ2-2, with a weak D call TRBD1 (6 bases). The CDR3 loop reads CASRAGTSNTGELFF. CDR3 bases: TGTGCCAGCAGAGCCGGGACATCAAACACCGGGGAGCTGTTTTTT.